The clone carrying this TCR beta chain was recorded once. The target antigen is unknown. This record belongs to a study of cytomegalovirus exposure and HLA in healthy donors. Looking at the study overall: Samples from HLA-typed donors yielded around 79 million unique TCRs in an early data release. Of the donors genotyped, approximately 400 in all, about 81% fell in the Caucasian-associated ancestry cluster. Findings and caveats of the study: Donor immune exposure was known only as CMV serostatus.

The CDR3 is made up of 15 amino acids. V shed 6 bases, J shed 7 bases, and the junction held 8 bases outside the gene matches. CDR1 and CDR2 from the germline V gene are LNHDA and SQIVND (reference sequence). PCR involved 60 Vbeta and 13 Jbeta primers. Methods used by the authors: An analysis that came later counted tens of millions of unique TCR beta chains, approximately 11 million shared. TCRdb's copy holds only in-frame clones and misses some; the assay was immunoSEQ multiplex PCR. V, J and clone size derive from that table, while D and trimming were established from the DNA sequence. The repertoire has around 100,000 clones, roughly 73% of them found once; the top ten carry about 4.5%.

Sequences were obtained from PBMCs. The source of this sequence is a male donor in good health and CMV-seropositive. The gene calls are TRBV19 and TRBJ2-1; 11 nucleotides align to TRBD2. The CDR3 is CASSMTSGTSNEQFF. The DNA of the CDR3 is TGTGCCAGTAGCATGACTAGCGGGACCTCGAATGAGCAGTTCTTC.